This is a list of T cell receptor beta chains from one sample in a study of technical replicates of blood from a few donors. TCRdb's table, derived via immunoSEQ multiplex PCR, lists solely in-frame clones and lacks some. The sample includes tens of thousands of clones, 90% to 95% of them seen just once. Sample: T cells isolated from PBMCs. All receptors derive from a human donor in good health. The CDR3 runs from the conserved cysteine through the conserved F or W. The D gene is left open where the match is weak. Size tells how often a clone was seen (once, few, many) or the class of an expanded clone, and some rows leave it out.

TRBJ2-3 TRBV5-4 . . CASSPLGAGASIPQYF TGTGCCAGCAGCCCGCTTGGGGCGGGGGCGTCTATTCCGCAGTATTTT
TRBJ1-1 TRBV28 TRBD1 . CASSPRYYRGPSMNTEAFF TGTGCCAGCAGTCCGCGTTATTACAGGGGCCCGAGTATGAACACTGAAGCTTTCTTT
TRBJ2-7 TRBV29-1 TRBD2 . CSVEFLPRVAGAGGGEQYF TGCAGCGTTGAATTCCTCCCCAGGGTGGCAGGAGCGGGAGGGGGAGAGCAGTACTTC
TRBJ2-7 TRBV12-2 . . CASPETSGVYEQYF TGTGCAAGTCCGGAGACTAGCGGGGTATACGAGCAGTACTTC
TRBJ1-2 TRBV11-3 . . CASSLEQRQAGENYGYTF TGTGCCAGCAGCTTAGAGCAACGACAGGCAGGGGAAAACTATGGCTACACCTTC
TRBJ2-1 TRBV7-3 TRBD2 . CASSLWPSGGATYNEQFF TGTGCCAGCAGCTTATGGCCTAGCGGGGGAGCTACCTACAATGAGCAGTTCTTC
TRBJ1-1 TRBV9 TRBD1 few CASSEGQQAFF TGTGCCAGCAGCGAGGGACAGCAAGCTTTCTTT
TRBJ2-1 TRBV25-1 TRBD2 . CASSAGAVAGANEQFF TGTGCCAGCAGTGCAGGGGCAGTAGCGGGAGCGAATGAGCAGTTCTTC
TRBJ1-4 TRBV28 TRBD1 . CASSLPGTGSEKLFF TGTGCCAGCAGTTTACCCGGGACAGGGAGTGAAAAACTGTTTTTT
TRBJ2-3 TRBV9 . . CASSQLGGWETDTQYF TGTGCCAGCAGCCAGTTAGGGGGTTGGGAAACTGATACGCAGTATTTT
TRBJ2-5 TRBV5-5 . . CASSALEDQETQYF TGTGCCAGCAGCGCGTTGGAGGACCAAGAGACCCAGTACTTC
TRBJ2-6 TRBV2 . few CASSDRASGANVLTF TGTGCCAGCAGTGACCGAGCCTCTGGGGCCAACGTCCTGACTTTC
TRBJ1-1 TRBV10-3 TRBD1 . CASGQGDTEAFF TGTGCCTCGGGACAGGGGGACACTGAAGCTTTCTTT
TRBJ2-5 TRBV6-5 TRBD2 once CASSSLAGGRETQYF TGTGCCAGCAGCTCCTTGGCGGGAGGTAGGGAGACCCAGTACTTC
TRBJ1-5 TRBV7-9 . . CASSPMDGKGDQPQHF TGTGCCAGCAGCCCAATGGATGGGAAAGGGGATCAGCCCCAGCATTTT
TRBJ1-1 TRBV28 . . CASSLRTVYTEAFF TGTGCCAGCAGTTTGAGGACAGTCTACACTGAAGCTTTCTTT
TRBJ2-2 TRBV6-5 . . CASSYSGGPRELFF TGTGCCAGCAGTTACTCAGGGGGACCCCGGGAGCTGTTTTTT
TRBJ2-3 TRBV28 . . CASSTGQTSTDTQYF TGTGCCAGCAGTACGGGACAAACTAGCACAGATACGCAGTATTTT
TRBJ1-1 TRBV6-6 . once CASSIPGGTEAFF TGTGCCAGCAGTATCCCGGGGGGCACTGAAGCTTTCTTT
TRBJ1-2 TRBV2 TRBD1 . CASSADRANGYTF TGTGCCAGCAGCGCCGACAGGGCGAACGGCTACACCTTC
TRBJ1-1 TRBV7-6 TRBD1 . CASSLRQGLNTEAFF TGTGCCAGCAGCTTGAGACAGGGGCTGAACACTGAAGCTTTCTTT
TRBJ2-7 TRBV4-2 TRBD2 once CASSQNSGGINEQYF TGTGCCAGCAGCCAGAATAGCGGGGGGATCAACGAGCAGTACTTC
TRBJ2-7 TRBV7-9 TRBD1 . CASSQRQGDSYEQYF TGTGCCAGCAGCCAAAGACAGGGGGACTCCTACGAGCAGTACTTC
TRBJ1-6 TRBV2 . . CASTKVGGAQNSPLHF TGTGCCAGCACAAAAGTCGGTGGGGCGCAGAATTCACCCCTCCACTTT
TRBJ2-5 TRBV7-6 . once CASSVFQETQYF TGTGCCAGCAGCGTCTTCCAAGAGACCCAGTACTTC
TRBJ1-1 TRBV19 TRBD1 . CASRDRVNTEAFF TGTGCCAGTAGGGACAGGGTGAACACTGAAGCTTTCTTT
TRBJ2-7 TRBV2 . . CASSLRVQGRRSSYEQYF TGTGCCAGCAGTTTAAGGGTCCAGGGGCGGCGGAGCTCCTACGAGCAGTACTTC
TRBJ2-1 TRBV7-2 TRBD1 . CASSLNSEPGTGYHNEQFF TGTGCCAGCAGCTTAAACTCCGAACCCGGGACAGGGTACCACAATGAGCAGTTCTTC
TRBJ2-1 TRBV7-3 . . CASSFTTGTPYNEQFF TGTGCCAGCAGCTTCACAACCGGGACACCCTACAATGAGCAGTTCTTC
TRBJ1-5 TRBV21-1 . . CASSKARQGGNQPQHF TGTGCCAGCAGCAAAGCCCGACAGGGAGGCAATCAGCCCCAGCATTTT
TRBJ2-7 TRBV18 . . CASSPPSGASGPSPHYEQYF TGTGCCAGCTCACCACCGTCCGGTGCAAGCGGTCCTTCGCCCCACTACGAGCAGTACTTC
TRBJ1-3 TRBV7-9 TRBD1 . CASSRQGLSGNTIYF TGTGCCAGCAGCCGACAGGGCCTCTCTGGAAACACCATATATTTT
TRBJ2-5 TRBV5-4 TRBD2 . CASSWGGIKETQYF TGTGCCAGCAGCTGGGGGGGTATCAAAGAGACCCAGTACTTC
TRBJ1-1 TRBV6-5 . . CASRSTLNTEAFF TGTGCCAGCAGATCCACATTGAACACTGAAGCTTTCTTT
TRBJ2-3 TRBV2 TRBD2 . CASSGGGGSETDTQYF TGTGCCAGCAGTGGGGGGGGAGGGAGTGAGACAGATACGCAGTATTTT
TRBJ1-5 TRBV6-5 . . CATRPQPEEGQPQHF TGTGCCACTCGGCCACAGCCGGAGGAGGGTCAGCCCCAGCATTTT
TRBJ1-1 TRBV25-1 TRBD1 . CASDRGNTEAFF TGTGCCAGCGACAGGGGTAACACTGAAGCTTTCTTT
TRBJ1-2 TRBV27 . . CASSFRTVPFYGYTF TGTGCCAGCAGTTTTAGGACAGTACCTTTCTATGGCTACACCTTC
TRBJ2-5 TRBV28 TRBD1 . CASSTGGETQYF TGTGCCAGCAGTACAGGGGGAGAGACCCAGTACTTC
TRBJ2-1 TRBV10-3 TRBD2 . CAISDEREEAEQFF TGTGCCATCAGTGATGAGCGGGAGGAGGCCGAGCAGTTCTTC
TRBJ1-4 TRBV10-3 . . CAIGGGQPNEKLFF TGTGCCATCGGAGGTGGGCAGCCTAATGAAAAACTGTTTTTT
TRBJ2-7 TRBV7-9 . . CASSLEAEGATYEQYF TGTGCCAGCAGCTTAGAGGCGGAGGGGGCTACCTACGAGCAGTACTTC
TRBJ1-1 TRBV5-1 TRBD1 . CASSIFGQGMNTEAFF TGCGCCAGCAGCATATTCGGACAGGGGATGAACACTGAAGCTTTCTTT
TRBJ1-1 TRBV6-5 . . CASSYGFLGGRAFF TGTGCCAGCAGTTACGGTTTTTTAGGAGGACGGGCTTTCTTT
TRBJ2-7 TRBV7-9 . . CASSLDRQGLYF TGTGCCAGCAGCTTAGATCGCCAGGGTTTGTACTTC
TRBJ1-2 TRBV6-1 . . CASTEGRRDHYGYTF TGTGCCAGCACCGAGGGAAGGAGGGATCACTATGGCTACACCTTC